The clone carrying this T cell receptor beta chain was counted ten times or more. Antigen: not known. Researchers attached unique molecular identifiers to individual cDNA molecules. MiXCR was run by TCRdb on the 5' RACE reads, yielding one entry per CDR3 protein. The repertoire holds roughly 63,000 distinct CDR3 sequences, with 12% as singletons. This sample was included in a study of early T cells in non-severe SARS-CoV-2 infection. Study-level findings and limits: Clonotype matching in VDJdb favored anti-spike CD8 responses and did not capture private and CD4 specificities.

The CDR3 is made up of 14 amino acids. Trimming took off 3 bases at V and 3 bases at J, with 12 bases between the two ends. Per germline, CDR1 MNHNS and CDR2 SASEGT. This TCR was sampled from an adult who was a healthcare worker with PCR-confirmed SARS-CoV-2 infection or an uninfected control (not recorded which). The donor label of this sample is uncertain. V gene TRBV6-1 combines with J gene TRBJ2-7, with D perhaps TRBD1 (6 bases). The sequences come from whole blood, collected at baseline. CDR3 sequence (DNA): TGTGCCAGCAGTGACGGACAGATGCTCTACGAGCAGTACGTC. Translating gives CASSDGQMLYEQYV.